One sample yielded the 11 T cell receptor beta chains listed below, sequenced in a study of CD4 and CD8 cells across lung adenocarcinoma regions. From the PCR reads, TCRdb called clonotypes with MiXCR, one entry per CDR3 protein. The top ten hold approximately 29% of the sample, which has around 15,000 distinct CDR3 sequences, roughly three fifths seen once. The sequenced material came from CD8+ T cells from the center of a lung tumor. The receptors originated from a female donor with lung adenocarcinoma. The CD4 and CD8 labels of this study may be unreliable.

This chain's CDR3 is CGGTEGLATNTQYF. The CDR3 DNA reads as TGTGGCGGCACGGAGGGGTTAGCCACAAACACGCAGTACTTC. This chain joins TRBV6-1 and TRBJ2-3, with D maybe TRBD2 (6 bases). TRBJ2-7 explains the end of the DNA better; the J call may be wrong. The length of the CDR3 is 14 residues. Germline V lookup: CDR1 MNHNS, CDR2 SASEGT.

Details on this clonotype: At one boundary the junction diverges from the germline segment, which might be a read error. The V and J genes are TRBV10-2 and TRBJ2-4, with 7 bases identical to TRBD2. This CDR3 spans 13 amino acids. Per the germline V gene, CDR1 is WSHSY and CDR2 is SAAADI. The CDR3 DNA follows: TGCGCAGCGGGGCTGGGAGCCAAAAACATTCAGTATTTC. Translation gives CAAGLGAKNIQYF.

This clonotype was recorded many times. The rearrangement links TRBV5-1 to TRBJ2-3, with D perhaps matching TRBD1 or TRBD2 (5 bases each). Germline assignment: CDR1 SGHRS and CDR2 YFSETQ. V lost 4 bases, J lost 6 bases, and 18 bases lay in between. The CDR3 has 15 residues. The CDR3 DNA sequence: TGCGCCAGCAGCCTCGGCGGCCTGGGGACGGATACGCAGTATTTT. Its translation is CASSLGGLGTDTQYF.

The chain recombines TRBV5-1 with TRBJ1-3; D remains ambiguous. V lost 4 bases to trimming and J lost 4 bases, with 15 bases between them. Germline loops: CDR1 SGHRS, CDR2 YFSETQ. The CDR3 sequence is 15 residues long. As DNA, the CDR3 is TGCGCCAGCAGCCATAACGACGAATCGGGAAACACCATATATTTT. Protein: CASSHNDESGNTIYF.

As to this clonotype: A junction end diverges from the germline sequence, so it may reflect a read error. This chain uses TRBV10-2 with TRBJ2-5; D may be TRBD1 or TRBD2 (5 bases each). The CDR3 totals 14 residues. Germline V gene data show CDR1 as WSHSY and CDR2 as SAAADI. CDR3 in amino acids: CASSEGRDADTQYF. CDR3 DNA sequence: TGCGCCAGCAGTGAGGGCAGGGACGCAGATACGCAGTACTTT.

V and J are TRBV4-1 and TRBJ2-3; weak D call: TRBD2 (7 bases). This CDR3 is 18 amino acids long. Trimming cost V 4 bases and J 5 bases, with 25 bases left between them. The V gene's germline CDR1 is MGHRA and CDR2 YSYEKL. The CDR3 nucleotides read TGCGCCAGCAGCCGAGGCGACGGGGGGCTGGGAGGCAAAGATACGCAGTATTTT. Its protein product is CASSRGDGGLGGKDTQYF.

This chain uses TRBV6-5 with TRBJ2-1; D is unclear. The J call may not be correct, given that the DNA end is closer to TRBJ2-5. The CDR3 totals 15 residues. Germline V gene sequence: CDR1 MNHEY, CDR2 SVGAGI. The CDR3 sequence is CASSYSPARRETQYF. Written as DNA, the CDR3 is TGTGCCAGCAGTTACTCCCCCGCTCGGAGAGAGACCCAGTACTTC.

By share, this clonotype ranks as large. The rearrangement joins TRBV6-1 to TRBJ1-1, with D uncertain. V lost 6 bases and J lost 0, with 8 bases in between. The CDR3 is 13 residues long. Looked up from germline, CDR1 is MNHNS and CDR2 is SASEGT. The CDR3, as DNA: TGTGCCAGCAGGCTCCGCATGAACACTGAAGCTTTCTTT. This encodes CASRLRMNTEAFF.

This chain connects TRBV6-1 to TRBJ2-5; D is unresolved. Deletions cut 2 bases from V and 4 bases from J, with 17 bases between. Germline V gene lookup returns CDR1 MNHNS and CDR2 SASEGT. The CDR3 has 16 amino acids. Here the CDR3 reads CASSEWYAGGRETQYF. CDR3 DNA: TGTGCCAGCAGTGAATGGTACGCAGGCGGAAGAGAGACCCAGTACTTC.

This clonotype was recorded many times. The chain recombines TRBV6-1 with TRBJ1-2; D gene uncertain. The ends were cut back, 7 bases at V and 4 bases at J, with 7 bases in the middle. Germline lookup yields CDR1 MNHNS and CDR2 SASEGT. There are 11 residues in the CDR3. The CDR3: CASTDGYGYTF. CDR3 in DNA: TGTGCCAGCACGGACGGCTATGGCTACACCTTC.

This clonotype is large. This chain connects TRBV7-2 to TRBJ2-1; D gene unclear. The V gene lost 5 bases and the J gene lost 6 bases, with 11 bases spanning the gap. Looked up from germline, CDR1 is SGHTA and CDR2 is FQGNSA. There are 13 residues in the CDR3. As DNA, the CDR3 is TGTGCCAGCAGCCTTCAGATTCGCAATGAGCAGTTCTTC. Protein sequence: CASSLQIRNEQFF.